This record looks at one TCR beta chain sequence and its context. Clones were sequenced by immunoSEQ multiplex PCR, and TCRdb holds only the in-frame ones, with some missing. The top ten hold about 7% of the sample, which has more than 100,000 clones, 85% to 90% seen once. The sample originates from a study of radiotherapy plus CTLA-4 blockade in lung cancer. Per the germline V gene, CDR1 is WSHSY and CDR2 is SAAADI. The V gene lost 7 bases and the J gene lost 2 bases, with 12 bases spanning the gap. The CDR3 sequence is 14 residues long. The source of this sequence is a human donor with non-small cell lung cancer that progressed on radiotherapy plus ipilimumab. The sample here was peripheral blood, taken from a patient treated with radiotherapy plus ipilimumab. The chain is built from TRBV10-2 and TRBJ1-3; TRBD1 is a possible D gene (6 bases). The CDR3 bases are TGCGCCAGCAAACAGGGTACAGCTGGAAACACCATATATTTT. Translated, it gives CASKQGTAGNTIYF.